This section outlines one TCR beta chain sequence together with its context. Its target is not known. The sample originates from a study of a mutant IDH1 vaccine in newly diagnosed glioma. Overall study: Vaccines began 4-6 weeks after radiotherapy alone, or with temozolomide cycles.

The V end lost 4 bases, the J end lost 2 bases, and 6 bases lay between the germline ends. Germline V gene data show CDR1 as DFQATT and CDR2 as SNEGSKA (reference sequence). The CDR3 is 11 residues long. Findings of the study overall: Top-clonotype changes in peripheral T cells seemed unrelated to pseudoprogression.

The repertoire was sequenced with immunoSEQ multiplex PCR; TCRdb's copy has only in-frame clones and lacks some. The repertoire holds about 42,000 clones, with roughly 85% as singletons. Noted time point: week 5, during vaccination. Every vaccine dose comprised 300 ug of mutant IDH1 20-mer peptide plus topical imiquimod. Every donor had a new WHO grade 3 or 4 astrocytoma that was IDH1-mutant, with loss of nuclear ATRX. This specimen was PBMCs, taken from a glioma patient whose treatment included an IDH1 peptide vaccine. This TCR came from a middle-aged man with glioma. This chain joins TRBV20-1 and TRBJ2-7, with D hard to call. DNA of the CDR3: TGCAGTGCTATTCCAACCTACGAGCAGTACTTC. Residues: CSAIPTYEQYF.